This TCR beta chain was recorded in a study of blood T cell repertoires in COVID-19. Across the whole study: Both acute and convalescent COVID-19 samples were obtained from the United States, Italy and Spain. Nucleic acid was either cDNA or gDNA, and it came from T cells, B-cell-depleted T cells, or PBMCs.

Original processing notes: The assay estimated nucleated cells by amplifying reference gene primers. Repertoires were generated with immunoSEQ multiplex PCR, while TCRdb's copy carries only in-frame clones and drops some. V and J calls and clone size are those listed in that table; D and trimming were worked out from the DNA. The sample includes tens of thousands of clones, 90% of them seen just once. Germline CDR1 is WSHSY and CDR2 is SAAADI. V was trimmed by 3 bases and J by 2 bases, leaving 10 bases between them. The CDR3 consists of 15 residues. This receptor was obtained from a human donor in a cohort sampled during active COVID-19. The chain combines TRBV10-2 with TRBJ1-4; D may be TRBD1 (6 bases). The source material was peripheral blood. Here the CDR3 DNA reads TGCGCCAGCAGTGACAGGGGCCCCACTAATGAAAAACTGTTTTTT. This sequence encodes CASSDRGPTNEKLFF.